The 5 T cell receptor beta chains listed next were all sequenced from one sample in a study of cytomegalovirus exposure and HLA in healthy donors. The protocol was immunoSEQ multiplex PCR, while the TCRdb copy is restricted to in-frame clones and leaves out a portion. The table records 200,000 to 250,000 clones, 65% to 85% of them present only once. What was sequenced was PBMCs. The receptors here all came from a woman in her thirties in good health and CMV-seropositive.

J is TRBJ2-5 and V is TRBV9; D is perhaps TRBD2 (5 bases). The V gene lost 4 bases and the J gene lost 3 bases, with 16 bases spanning the gap. The V gene's germline CDR1 is SGDLS and CDR2 YYNGEE. CDR3 length: 15 amino acids. The CDR3 is CASSLNGVSEETQYF. For the CDR3, the DNA is TGTGCCAGCAGCCTTAACGGGGTCTCCGAAGAGACCCAGTACTTC.

The rearrangement joins TRBV7-2 to TRBJ1-1; D unclear. Deletions cut 0 bases from V and 0 bases from J, with 8 bases between. Germline values: CDR1 SGHTA, CDR2 FQGNSA. The CDR3 sequence is 15 residues long. Here the CDR3 DNA reads TGTGCCAGCAGCTTAGCGTCTACGGTGAACACTGAAGCTTTCTTT. It translates to CASSLASTVNTEAFF.

A single count supports this clone. This chain uses TRBV7-9 with TRBJ1-3, with 7 bases matching TRBD1. Losses at the gene ends were 5 bases for V and 0 bases for J; bases not matched to a gene: 4. The V gene's germline CDR1 is SEHNR and CDR2 FQNEAQ (reference sequence). The CDR3 has 15 amino acids. This CDR3 is CASSLGTVSGNTIYF. The CDR3 DNA is TGTGCCAGCAGCCTAGGGACAGTCTCTGGAAACACCATATATTTT.

This chain joins TRBV6-5 and TRBJ1-2, with 9 bases that match TRBD1. The V gene end was trimmed by 2 bases and the J gene end by 3 bases; junction bases not matched to a gene: 7. Germline lookup yields CDR1 MNHEY and CDR2 SVGAGI. There are 16 residues in the CDR3. For the CDR3, the DNA is TGTGCCAGCAGTTACCAAGGGACAGGGCCGGACTATGGCTACACCTTC. This codes for CASSYQGTGPDYGYTF.

The V gene is TRBV6-4, the J gene TRBJ2-3, with 10 bases that match TRBD2. This CDR3 has 16 residues. V dropped 3 bases and J dropped 1; count of bases not matched to a gene: 4. CDR1 and CDR2 (germline): MRHNA, SNTAGT. The CDR3 spells CASSEKGTSGTDTQYF. The CDR3 DNA sequence: TGTGCCAGCAGTGAAAAAGGGACTAGCGGCACAGATACGCAGTATTTT.